This T cell receptor (beta chain) was found in a study of blood T cell repertoires in COVID-19. Overall study context: COVID-19 samples from acute and convalescent phases originated in the United States, Italy and Spain. T cells, B-cell-depleted T cells, or PBMCs provided the cDNA or gDNA that served as material.

In the original analysis: Estimates of nucleated cell counts were drawn from the amplification of reference gene primers. TCRdb keeps only in-frame clones here, not all; method: immunoSEQ multiplex PCR. V and J calls and clone size come straight from that table; D and trimming were deduced from the DNA. The profile shows some 260,000 clones, around 90% of them singletons. The V and J ends lost 3 bases and 8 bases, in that order; junction bases with no gene match: 10. This CDR3 spans 15 amino acids. The germline V gene has CDR1 SGHTS and CDR2 YDEGEE. Sequencing was carried out using peripheral blood. The TCR originated in a woman under 40 with acute or convalescent COVID-19. The chain joins TRBV5-8 to TRBJ1-3, with 8 bases lining up with TRBD1. The CDR3 sequence: CASSWSPGGWDTIYF. For the CDR3, the DNA is TGTGCCAGCAGCTGGAGCCCAGGGGGCTGGGACACCATATATTTT.